Following are 27 T cell receptor beta chains from one sample sequenced in a study of blood T cell repertoires in COVID-19. Sequencing was performed with immunoSEQ multiplex PCR; in TCRdb, only in-frame clones are kept and a portion is missing. The table records approximately 150,000 clones, roughly 90% of them present only once. Sequences were obtained from peripheral blood. The receptors were sampled from a middle-aged man with active or convalescent COVID-19.

This chain joins TRBV6-5 and TRBJ2-5, with 8 bases fitting TRBD1. The ends lost 6 bases at V and 1 base at J; junction bases unmatched: 4. The CDR3 totals 14 residues. Germline V gene data show CDR1 as MNHEY and CDR2 as SVGAGI. The CDR3 protein is CASSPGTGQETQYF. DNA of the CDR3: TGTGCCAGCAGCCCAGGGACAGGCCAAGAGACCCAGTACTTC.

CDR3 sequence: CASRRTVNYGYTF. The CDR3 coding sequence is TGTGCCAGCAGGCGCACGGTTAACTATGGCTACACCTTC. V gene TRBV6-5 combines with J gene TRBJ1-2; D remains ambiguous. The germline V and J ends were trimmed by 6 bases and 1 base, with 9 bases remaining between them. CDR1 is MNHEY and CDR2 is SVGAGI in the germline V gene. The CDR3 is 13 residues long.

This chain connects TRBV9 to TRBJ1-6; D is perhaps TRBD1 (5 bases). V gave up 0 bases and J gave up 0 bases, with 16 bases separating them. Germline CDR1 and CDR2: SGDLS and YYNGEE. This CDR3 comprises 19 residues. CDR3 loop: CASSVAPGHPSSYNSPLHF. CDR3 bases: TGTGCCAGCAGCGTAGCCCCCGGACACCCGAGCTCCTATAATTCACCCCTCCACTTT.

This clone was seen only once. The chain is built from TRBV20-1 and TRBJ2-7, with D possibly TRBD2 on 6 matching bases. The CDR3 has 11 residues. CDR1 and CDR2 (germline): DFQATT, SNEGSKA (reference sequence). Trimming took 5 bases from V and 12 from J, leaving 17 bases between them. CDR3 region: CSARLGTVPYF. The CDR3 bases are TGCAGTGCTCGACTAGGGACTGTACCGTACTTC.

The rearrangement uses TRBV7-2 and TRBJ2-2, with 9 bases lining up with TRBD1. The V and J ends lost 7 bases and 5 bases, in that order; junction bases with no gene match: 5. Germline V lookup: CDR1 SGHTA, CDR2 FQGNSA. The CDR3 contains 14 residues. In DNA form, the CDR3 reads TGTGCCAGCAACTGGGACAGGGAGACCGGGGAGCTGTTTTTT. Protein sequence: CASNWDRETGELFF.

A few counts support this clone. V usage is TRBV4-1 and J usage is TRBJ1-5; possibly TRBD1 for D (5 bases). The germline V gene encodes CDR1 MGHRA and CDR2 YSYEKL. CDR3 length equals 15 residues. V gave up 1 base and J gave up 7 bases, with 14 bases separating them. CDR3 loop: CASSQAWGGWQPQHF. The CDR3 DNA reads TGCGCCAGCAGCCAAGCGTGGGGGGGATGGCAGCCCCAGCATTTT.

This clone was found once. The J gene is TRBJ2-1, the V gene TRBV29-1; TRBD2 is a possible D gene (6 bases). V gave up 4 bases and J gave up 7 bases, with 11 bases separating them. Per germline, CDR1 SQVTM and CDR2 ANQGSEA. This CDR3 has 12 amino acids. The CDR3 DNA follows: TGCAGCGTTGCTGGAGGGCGTAATGAGCAGTTCTTC. It codes for CSVAGGRNEQFF.

The genes are TRBV2 and TRBJ2-3; D call uncertain. The CDR3 totals 14 residues. Trimming pared 8 bases from V and 1 base from J, leaving 13 bases between. Germline CDR1 and CDR2: SNHLY and FYNNEI. This CDR3 is CASGRVGGTDTQYF. As DNA, the CDR3 is TGTGCCAGCGGTCGGGTGGGTGGCACAGATACGCAGTATTTT.

This clone came up once. The chain uses TRBV6-6 and TRBJ2-3, with 10 bases fitting TRBD2. The CDR3 extends over 16 amino acids. Germline V lookup: CDR1 MNHNY, CDR2 SVGAGI (reference sequence). After removal of 7 bases from V and 6 bases from J, the junction contained 13 bases not matched to a gene. As DNA, the CDR3 is TGTGCCAGCACCTACGGAGCGGGGGGGCGGTTCGATACGCAGTATTTT. Translation gives CASTYGAGGRFDTQYF.

This sequence joins TRBV3-1 (or the pseudogene TRBV3-2) and TRBJ2-1; the D is unclear. Germline V gives CDR1 LGHDT, CDR2 YNNKEL (reference sequence). V dropped 4 bases and J dropped 7 bases, with 23 bases sitting between them. This CDR3 is 17 amino acids long. The DNA of the CDR3 is TGTGCCAGCAGCCTAGGTGATATCAGGCTACGATCAAATGAGCAGTTCTTC. As protein: CASSLGDIRLRSNEQFF.

The chain is built from TRBV24-1 and TRBJ1-2; TRBD1 aligns across 7 bases. Germline V gene data show CDR1 as KGHDR and CDR2 as SFDVKD. This CDR3 is built from 14 residues. V was clipped by 6 bases and J by 6 bases; unmatched bases: 9. CDR3: CATSPGEGANGYTF. The CDR3 DNA reads TGTGCCACCAGTCCTGGCGAGGGGGCGAATGGCTACACCTTC.

This rearrangement joins TRBV19 to TRBJ1-2, with D perhaps TRBD1 (6 bases). V was clipped by 6 bases and J by 1 base, with 12 bases between them. The CDR3 length is 14 residues. Germline V gives CDR1 LNHDA, CDR2 SQIVND (reference sequence). The CDR3 loop reads CASRVDSYNYGYTF. In DNA, the CDR3 is TGTGCCAGTAGGGTGGACAGCTATAACTATGGCTACACCTTC. The full variable domain, in which reference TRBV19 and TRBJ1-2 provide the parts outside the CDR3, is DGGITQSPKYLFRKEGQNVTLSCEQNLNHDAMYWYRQDPGQGLRLIYYSQIVNDFQKGDIAEGYSVSREKKESFPLTVTSAQKNPTAFYLCASRVDSYNYGYTFGSGTRLTVV.

The rearrangement joins TRBV28 to TRBJ2-3; D unresolved. Trimming left V 8 bases short and J 4 bases short, with 10 bases between. CDR3 length: 12 residues. CDR1 and CDR2 from the germline V gene are MDHEN and SYDVKM. For the CDR3, the DNA is TGTGCCAGCGGGCCGACGGCAGATACGCAGTATTTT. It encodes CASGPTADTQYF. Using reference TRBV28 and TRBJ2-3 for the parts outside the CDR3, the full variable domain is DVKVTQSSRYLVKRTGEKVFLECVQDMDHENMFWYRQDPGLGLRLIYFSYDVKMKEKGDIPEGYSVSREKKERFSLILESASTNQTSMYLCASGPTADTQYFGPGTRLTVL.

The chain links TRBV27 to TRBJ2-2, with TRBD1 matching over 9 bases. Germline V gene sequence: CDR1 MNHEY, CDR2 SMNVEV (reference sequence). J gave up 1 base and V 5 bases, and 14 bases lay outside the gene matches. The CDR3 totals 19 residues. The CDR3 DNA is TGTGCCAGCAGTCCTCCGACCGGGACAGGGACATTGAACACCGGGGAGCTGTTTTTT. Residues: CASSPPTGTGTLNTGELFF.

CDR3 region: CASRSRGYTEAFF. The CDR3 DNA reads TGTGCCAGCAGGAGCAGGGGTTACACTGAAGCTTTCTTT. The V call is TRBV27, the J call TRBJ1-1; maybe TRBD1 (6 bases). V was trimmed by 6 bases and J by 3 bases, leaving 11 bases between them. The CDR3 loop spans 13 amino acids. CDR1 is MNHEY, CDR2 SMNVEV, per germline (reference sequence).

This clone was counted only a few times. The gene calls are TRBV12-5 and TRBJ2-7, with 7 nucleotides matching TRBD2. With V trimmed by 8 bases and J by 3 bases, 10 bases remained unmatched. The germline CDR1 and CDR2 sequences are LGHNT and FRNRAP. The CDR3 spans 14 residues. In DNA, the CDR3 is TGTGCTAGTTCTTTCAGGGAGCGGGGCTACGAGCAGTACTTC. Residues: CASSFRERGYEQYF. The full variable domain, rest sourced from reference TRBV12-5 and TRBJ2-7, is DARVTQTPRHKVTEMGQEVTMRCQPILGHNTVFWYRQTMMQGLELLAYFRNRAPLDDSGMPKDRFSAEMPDATLATLKIQPSEPRDSAVYFCASSFRERGYEQYFGPGTRLTVT.

The gene calls are TRBV6-1 and TRBJ1-2; 8 nucleotides align to TRBD1. CDR1 is MNHNS, CDR2 SASEGT, per germline. The V segment lost 0 bases and the J segment 7 bases; nucleotides outside the gene matches: 4. This CDR3 is built from 14 residues. Written as DNA, the CDR3 is TGTGCCAGCAGTGAAGCTGGACAGGGTCCTGGCTACACCTTC. Protein: CASSEAGQGPGYTF.

The gene calls are TRBV7-2 and TRBJ2-1; 7 nucleotides match TRBD2. Germline V lookup: CDR1 SGHTA, CDR2 FQGNSA. The ends lost 3 bases at V and 5 bases at J; junction bases unmatched: 10. CDR3 length: 16 amino acids. The CDR3, as DNA: TGTGCCAGCAGCTTCCTATCCGGACTAGGGAACAATGAGCAGTTCTTC. As protein: CASSFLSGLGNNEQFF.

CDR3 amino acids: CASSRQGISGNTIYF. CDR3 DNA: TGTGCCAGCAGCCGCCAGGGGATCTCTGGAAACACCATATATTTT. The chain recombines TRBV6-5 with TRBJ1-3, with D maybe TRBD1 (6 bases). V was cut by 6 bases and J by 0 bases, with 12 bases left in between. Germline values: CDR1 MNHEY, CDR2 SVGAGI. The CDR3 is made up of 15 amino acids.

The gene calls are TRBV4-1 and TRBJ2-6, with D uncertain. Trimming took 1 base from V and 1 from J, leaving 5 bases between them. CDR1 and CDR2 (germline): MGHRA, YSYEKL. The CDR3 length is 15 residues. CDR3 sequence: CASSQVPSGANVLTF. The CDR3 coding sequence is TGCGCCAGCAGCCAAGTTCCTTCTGGGGCCAACGTCCTGACTTTC.

V gene TRBV3-1 (or the pseudogene TRBV3-2) combines with J gene TRBJ1-6; TRBD1 matches at 8 bases. This CDR3 has 16 amino acids. Germline loops: CDR1 LGHDT, CDR2 YNNKEL (reference sequence). V lost 4 bases and J lost 4; bases outside the gene matches: 6. The DNA of the CDR3 is TGTGCCAGCAGCCGCGAGGACAGGGTATATAATTCACCCCTCCACTTT. This gives the protein CASSREDRVYNSPLHF.

The chain is built from TRBV4-1 and TRBJ1-6; D gene ambiguous. Germline values: CDR1 MGHRA, CDR2 YSYEKL. V was shortened by 0 bases and J by 8 bases, with 11 bases between the two germline ends. The CDR3 totals 15 residues. CDR3 sequence: CASSQDRNSYSPLHF. The CDR3, as DNA: TGCGCCAGCAGCCAAGATCGAAACAGTTATTCACCCCTCCACTTT.

The chain employs TRBV7-2 and TRBJ2-1; TRBD2 matches 12 bases. The junction had 5 bases not matched to a gene; V was cut back by 2 bases and J by 9 bases. CDR3 size: 15 residues. Germline V gives CDR1 SGHTA, CDR2 FQGNSA. The CDR3 bases are TGTGCCAGCAGCTTACTAGCGGGGGGGCGAGCTGAGCAGTTCTTC. Encoded protein: CASSLLAGGRAEQFF.

This rearrangement joins TRBV9 to TRBJ1-2, with D perhaps TRBD1 (5 bases). CDR3 length: 14 amino acids. The V end was cut by 4 bases, the J end by 5 bases, with 15 bases between. Germline V CDR1 and CDR2: SGDLS, YYNGEE. CDR3 protein: CASSQARGRYGYTF. CDR3 DNA: TGTGCCAGCAGCCAGGCCCGGGGGAGGTATGGCTACACCTTC.

This CDR3 is CATSDLPDRVPYEQYF. Here the CDR3 DNA reads TGTGCCACCAGTGATTTGCCCGACAGGGTACCCTACGAGCAGTACTTC. The chain uses TRBV24-1 and TRBJ2-7; TRBD1 matches 7 bases. With 0 bases clipped from V and 2 bases from J, the junction kept 6 bases outside the gene matches. The germline V gene encodes CDR1 KGHDR and CDR2 SFDVKD. This CDR3 is built from 16 residues.

The chain combines TRBV2 with TRBJ2-7, with 12 nucleotides matching TRBD1. CDR1 and CDR2 from the germline V gene are SNHLY and FYNNEI. The J segment lost 5 bases and the V segment lost 5 bases, leaving 4 bases of the junction unmatched. The CDR3 runs to 14 residues. The CDR3 protein is CASSPGQGAHEQYF. The CDR3 DNA is TGTGCCAGCAGTCCGGGACAGGGGGCTCACGAGCAGTACTTC. The whole variable domain, filled in from reference TRBV2 and TRBJ2-7, reads EPEVTQTPSHQVTQMGQEVILRCVPISNHLYFYWYRQILGQKVEFLVSFYNNEISEKSEIFDDQFSVERPDGSNFTLKIRSTKLEDSAMYFCASSPGQGAHEQYFGPGTRLTVT.

The chain recombines TRBV5-1 with TRBJ1-1; 7 bases fit TRBD1. J lost 5 bases, V lost 0 bases, and 4 bases had no gene match. The CDR3 spans 14 residues. CDR1 is SGHRS, CDR2 YFSETQ, per germline. CDR3 nucleotide sequence: TGCGCCAGCAGCTTGGAAGCAGGGGGGACTGAAGCTTTCTTT. Protein product: CASSLEAGGTEAFF.